This is a list of T cell receptor beta chains from one sample in a study of identifying expanded T cells in peripheral blood. Only in-frame clones appear in the TCRdb table, and some are missing; sequencing was by immunoSEQ multiplex PCR. The sample has 85,000 to 95,000 clones, about nine tenths seen once. The specimen sequenced was blood. These receptors came from a person aged 18 to 70 in good health. Both conserved end residues are part of each CDR3. D genes are given only for firm matches. Rows give clone size only sometimes, using once, few, many, or a class for an expanded clone.

len: 16
v_gene: TRBV7-2
d_gene: .
j_gene: TRBJ2-3
abundance: .
CDR3nt: TGTGCCAGCAGCTCAGAGGTCGGAGGGGGGCGGGATACGCAGTATTTT
CDR3aa: CASSSEVGGGRDTQYF

len: 16
v_gene: TRBV6-6
d_gene: TRBD1
j_gene: TRBJ2-1
abundance: .
CDR3nt: TGTGCCAGCAGTTACTCGGGAGACAGGGCTTACAATGAGCAGTTCTTC
CDR3aa: CASSYSGDRAYNEQFF

len: 16
v_gene: TRBV11-2
d_gene: .
j_gene: TRBJ2-5
abundance: .
CDR3nt: TGTGCCAGCAGCTTATTTTCCGGGGGGCCGTCAGAGACCCAGTACTTC
CDR3aa: CASSLFSGGPSETQYF

len: 11
v_gene: TRBV2
d_gene: .
j_gene: TRBJ2-1
abundance: .
CDR3nt: TGTGCCAGCAGCTTGTCGAATGAGCAGTTCTTC
CDR3aa: CASSLSNEQFF

len: 15
v_gene: TRBV9
d_gene: .
j_gene: TRBJ2-2
abundance: once
CDR3nt: TGTGCCAGCAGCGTAGGGGGAGCGAACACCGGGGAGCTGTTTTTT
CDR3aa: CASSVGGANTGELFF

len: 15
v_gene: TRBV5-4
d_gene: .
j_gene: TRBJ1-2
abundance: .
CDR3nt: TGTGCCAGCAGACCGGACTGGGACTCTAACTATGGCTACACCTTC
CDR3aa: CASRPDWDSNYGYTF

len: 16
v_gene: TRBV5-1
d_gene: .
j_gene: TRBJ1-1
abundance: .
CDR3nt: TGCGCCAGCCGTAGTGGCCCAGGCATCATTTTCACTGAAGCTTTCTTT
CDR3aa: CASRSGPGIIFTEAFF

len: 16
v_gene: TRBV27
d_gene: TRBD2
j_gene: TRBJ2-1
abundance: once
CDR3nt: TGTGCCAGCAGTTTATCACTAGCGGGAGGACACAATGAGCAGTTCTTC
CDR3aa: CASSLSLAGGHNEQFF

len: 12
v_gene: TRBV28
d_gene: .
j_gene: TRBJ2-2
abundance: .
CDR3nt: TGTGCCAGCAGTCCCTTGGTAGGGGAGCTGTTTTTT
CDR3aa: CASSPLVGELFF

len: 16
v_gene: TRBV6-6
d_gene: TRBD1
j_gene: TRBJ2-1
abundance: .
CDR3nt: TGTGCCAGCAGCCCTACCCGACAGGGACCATACAATGAGCAGTTCTTC
CDR3aa: CASSPTRQGPYNEQFF

len: 16
v_gene: TRBV5-1
d_gene: .
j_gene: TRBJ2-2
abundance: once
CDR3nt: TGCGCCAGCAGCGCAAGGACGGCTTCGAACACCGGGGAGCTGTTTTTT
CDR3aa: CASSARTASNTGELFF

len: 13
v_gene: TRBV5-1
d_gene: TRBD1
j_gene: TRBJ1-2
abundance: .
CDR3nt: TGCGCCAGCAGATCGGACAGGGGCTATGGCTACACCTTC
CDR3aa: CASRSDRGYGYTF

len: 16
v_gene: TRBV27
d_gene: .
j_gene: TRBJ1-4
abundance: once
CDR3nt: TGTGCCAGCAGGACACTGTCCGGGTCAACTAATGAAAAACTGTTTTTT
CDR3aa: CASRTLSGSTNEKLFF

len: 15
v_gene: TRBV15
d_gene: .
j_gene: TRBJ2-3
abundance: .
CDR3nt: TGTGCCACCAGCAGAGATGCCGGGAGTACAGATACGCAGTATTTT
CDR3aa: CATSRDAGSTDTQYF

len: 13
v_gene: TRBV29-1
d_gene: .
j_gene: TRBJ2-7
abundance: .
CDR3nt: TGCAGCGTTTTCCTGACAGGGACTTACGAGCAGTACTTC
CDR3aa: CSVFLTGTYEQYF

len: 13
v_gene: TRBV27
d_gene: TRBD1
j_gene: TRBJ1-1
abundance: .
CDR3nt: TGTGCCAGCAGTTTATTTGAGGGGGCGGATGCTTTCTTT
CDR3aa: CASSLFEGADAFF

len: 15
v_gene: TRBV2
d_gene: .
j_gene: TRBJ2-7
abundance: .
CDR3nt: TGTGCCATCCCCAAGGGAGGACGGTTAACCTACGAGCAGTACTTC
CDR3aa: CAIPKGGRLTYEQYF

len: 14
v_gene: TRBV10-1
d_gene: TRBD1
j_gene: TRBJ1-4
abundance: .
CDR3nt: TGCGCCAGCAGTGACGGGACAGGGGACGGAAAACTGTTTTTT
CDR3aa: CASSDGTGDGKLFF

len: 13
v_gene: TRBV30
d_gene: TRBD1
j_gene: TRBJ1-6
abundance: .
CDR3nt: TGTGCCTGGAGGGGGACAGAAAATTCACCCCTCCACTTT
CDR3aa: CAWRGTENSPLHF

len: 15
v_gene: TRBV6-1
d_gene: TRBD2
j_gene: TRBJ2-5
abundance: few
CDR3nt: TGTGCCAGCAGCCAGACTAGCGGGGACCAAGAGACCCAGTACTTC
CDR3aa: CASSQTSGDQETQYF

len: 14
v_gene: TRBV29-1
d_gene: .
j_gene: TRBJ2-1
abundance: .
CDR3nt: TGCAGCGTTGATCAGAGCAGCTCCTACAATGAGCAGTTCTTC
CDR3aa: CSVDQSSSYNEQFF

len: 17
v_gene: TRBV7-9
d_gene: .
j_gene: TRBJ1-6
abundance: .
CDR3nt: TGTGCCAGCAGCCTACCTTCACCCGAGGGGGGAAATTCACCCCTCCACTTT
CDR3aa: CASSLPSPEGGNSPLHF

len: 15
v_gene: TRBV7-3
d_gene: TRBD1
j_gene: TRBJ2-3
abundance: .
CDR3nt: TGTGCCAGCAGCTTAGACAGGGGGCTTGCAGATACGCAGTATTTT
CDR3aa: CASSLDRGLADTQYF